Listed here are 22 T cell receptor beta chains from one sample, sequenced in a study of cytomegalovirus exposure and HLA in healthy donors (dated by TCRdb to 2017 to 2019). Library prep was done by the immunoSEQ multiplex PCR assay. The multiplex PCR relied on a mix of 60 forward primers for TCR Vbeta segments and 13 reverse primers for TCR Jbeta segments. This immuneACCESS table, as held by TCRdb, lists in-frame sequences with V and J called but not all clones. Of the missing ones, under half trace to an unresolved V gene in checked studies; the others have no known cause. This sample gives approximately 100,000 clones in total; 85% to 90% of them show up just once. In total, the top ten clones hold about 3.9% of the sample. Sequencing was performed on PBMCs. The source is a young man in good health and CMV-seronegative.

The rearrangement uses TRBV7-9 and TRBJ2-3, with D possibly TRBD2 on 6 matching bases. The CDR3 length is 16 residues. Germline assignment: CDR1 SEHNR and CDR2 FQNEAQ (reference sequence). Trimming removed 6 bases from V and 6 bases from J, with 22 bases in between. CDR3 amino acids: CASRRGGTGAEDTQYF. The CDR3 DNA is TGTGCCAGCAGGCGTGGGGGTACGGGAGCTGAGGATACGCAGTATTTT.

A single count supports this clone. The rearrangement links TRBV27 to TRBJ1-6, with D perhaps matching TRBD1 (6 bases). V gave up 3 bases and J gave up 0 bases, with 12 bases separating them. Germline CDR1 and CDR2: MNHEY and SMNVEV (reference sequence). The CDR3 runs to 17 residues. CDR3 nucleotides: TGTGCCAGCAGTTTGGCAGGGGCGCTCTCCTATAATTCACCCCTCCACTTT. Its translation: CASSLAGALSYNSPLHF.

V gene TRBV11-3 combines with J gene TRBJ2-4; possible D gene TRBD2, 5 bases. The V gene lost 1 base and the J gene lost 8 bases, with 9 bases spanning the gap. CDR3 length: 13 residues. Germline V CDR1 and CDR2: SGHNT, YENEEA. This CDR3 reads CASSLGLRDIQYF. The CDR3, as DNA: TGTGCCAGCAGCTTAGGGCTGAGGGACATTCAGTACTTC.

The chain links TRBV6-1 to TRBJ1-2; TRBD1 matches 8 bases. This CDR3 has 14 amino acids. Germline V gene lookup returns CDR1 MNHNS and CDR2 SASEGT. V lost 5 bases, J lost 8 bases, and 10 bases stayed unmatched. The CDR3 DNA follows: TGTGCCAGCAGTAGAAGACAGGGGATACAAGGCTACACCTTC. It is translated as CASSRRQGIQGYTF.

J is TRBJ2-7 and V is TRBV30; the match to TRBD2 covers 8 bases. Trimming removed 4 bases from V and 0 bases from J; junction bases left unmatched: 5. Germline values: CDR1 GTSNPN, CDR2 SVGIG (reference sequence). The CDR3 runs 14 residues. This chain's CDR3 is CAWNSGGSSYEQYF. CDR3 bases: TGTGCCTGGAACAGCGGGGGAAGCTCCTACGAGCAGTACTTC.

J is TRBJ1-5 and V is TRBV29-1, with D possibly being TRBD1 (5 bases). V lost 7 bases and J lost 7, with 17 bases in between. Germline CDR1 SQVTM, CDR2 ANQGSEA. The CDR3 has 13 residues. The CDR3 DNA sequence: TGCAGCGCCCTAATCGGGGGTCGCCAGCCCCAGCATTTT. This sequence encodes CSALIGGRQPQHF.

V usage is TRBV30 and J usage is TRBJ1-2, with D hard to call. The CDR3 is 11 amino acids. Trimming left V 1 base short and J 8 bases short, with 8 bases between. The germline V gene encodes CDR1 GTSNPN and CDR2 SVGIG (reference sequence). CDR3 sequence reads: CAWSGGFGYTF. For the CDR3, the DNA is TGTGCCTGGAGTGGAGGTTTCGGCTACACCTTC.

This clone is a singleton in its sample. This CDR3 is also generated by other DNA sequences in the sample. Here the CDR3 DNA reads TGTGCCAGCAGTCCCGGGACTAGCGGATCCAATGAGCAGTTCTTC. Protein product: CASSPGTSGSNEQFF. The chain recombines TRBV27 with TRBJ2-1, with 11 bases matching TRBD2. The CDR3 is 15 residues long. Germline assignment: CDR1 MNHEY and CDR2 SMNVEV (reference sequence). The V and J ends lost 5 bases and 6 bases, in that order; junction bases with no gene match: 6.

The chain employs TRBV30 and TRBJ2-5; 7 nucleotides match TRBD1. The CDR3 is 14 amino acids. V lost 5 bases to trimming and J lost 7 bases; unmatched junction nucleotides: 13. CDR1 is GTSNPN and CDR2 is SVGIG in the germline V gene (reference sequence). The chain's CDR3 is CAWDGQVGLGTQYF. The CDR3, as DNA: TGTGCCTGGGACGGACAGGTCGGTTTGGGGACCCAGTACTTC. The complete variable domain, with remaining parts taken from reference TRBV30 and TRBJ2-5, reads SQTIHQWPATLVQPVGSPLSLECTVEGTSNPNLYWYRQAAGRGLQLLFYSVGIGQISSEVPQNLSASRPQDRQFILSSKKLLLSDSGFYLCAWDGQVGLGTQYFGPGTRLLVL.

The J gene is TRBJ2-7, the V gene TRBV28, with 8 bases fitting TRBD1. Per germline, CDR1 MDHEN and CDR2 SYDVKM. V lost 8 bases, J lost 2 bases, and 8 bases stayed unmatched. This CDR3 is built from 14 residues. CDR3 DNA sequence: TGTGCCAGCCGGCGACAGGGGAGGACCTACGAGCAGTACTTC. Its translation is CASRRQGRTYEQYF.

The chain has TRBV7-9 and TRBJ2-5; maybe TRBD1 (5 bases). CDR1 and CDR2 from the germline V gene are SEHNR and FQNEAQ (reference sequence). The V end lost 2 bases, the J end lost 2 bases, and 9 bases lay between the germline ends. CDR3 length: 14 amino acids. The CDR3 region is CASSLWAGQETQYF. For the CDR3, the DNA is TGTGCCAGCAGCTTATGGGCAGGGCAAGAGACCCAGTACTTC.

This clone was picked up a small number of times. The rearrangement joins TRBV5-1 to TRBJ2-7, with 11 bases identical to TRBD1. V was pared by 2 bases and J by 1 base, with 8 bases of the junction left unmatched. The CDR3 contains 17 residues. Germline V gives CDR1 SGHRS, CDR2 YFSETQ. This CDR3 reads CASSFGQGAFKSYEQYF. In nucleotides, the CDR3 is TGCGCCAGCAGCTTCGGACAGGGGGCTTTTAAGTCCTACGAGCAGTACTTC.

The rearrangement uses TRBV6-1 and TRBJ2-7; the match to TRBD1 covers 9 bases. After removal of 8 bases from V and 2 bases from J, the junction contained 10 bases not matched to a gene. CDR1 MNHNS and CDR2 SASEGT come from the germline V gene. The CDR3 spans 15 residues. CDR3 nucleotide sequence: TGTGCCAGCCCGCGGGACAGGGACCCGCCCTACGAGCAGTACTTC. Amino acid sequence: CASPRDRDPPYEQYF.

This clone has more than one count but fewer than ten. For the CDR3, the DNA is TGTGCCAGCAGTTACTCAGCAGGGTTCGGCACCGGGGAGCTGTTTTTT. The encoded protein is CASSYSAGFGTGELFF. This chain uses TRBV6-5 with TRBJ2-2; TRBD1 might be the D (5 bases). The V gene lost 0 bases and the J gene lost 4 bases, with 12 bases spanning the gap. The CDR3 has 16 amino acids. The germline V gene encodes CDR1 MNHEY and CDR2 SVGAGI.

The chain recombines TRBV27 with TRBJ2-1; tentative D call: TRBD2 (5 bases). Trimming took off 5 bases at V and 9 bases at J, with 14 bases between the two ends. The germline CDR1 and CDR2 sequences are MNHEY and SMNVEV (reference sequence). The CDR3 loop spans 13 amino acids. The CDR3 region is CASSPGNYVEQFF. The CDR3 DNA follows: TGTGCCAGCAGTCCCGGGAATTATGTTGAGCAGTTCTTC.

V gene TRBV9 combines with J gene TRBJ2-3, with a possible D match to TRBD2 (6 bases). This CDR3 is built from 15 residues. Germline V gene data show CDR1 as SGDLS and CDR2 as YYNGEE. With 3 bases removed from V and 6 bases from J, the gap between germline ends came to 17 bases. As DNA, the CDR3 is TGTGCCAGCAGCGAGTCGGGACTTTTGCTGGATACGCAGTATTTT. Its protein is CASSESGLLLDTQYF.

The genes are TRBV4-3 and TRBJ2-1; D not resolved. Germline-derived CDR1 and CDR2 are LGHNA and YSLEER. The CDR3 consists of 15 residues. Trimming took 0 bases from V and 3 from J, leaving 9 bases between them. CDR3 nucleotides: TGCGCCAGCAGCCAAGATGGAGCCCGCTACAATGAGCAGTTCTTC. Translation: CASSQDGARYNEQFF.

The chain recombines TRBV19 with TRBJ2-1, with 9 bases aligning to TRBD1. CDR3 length: 13 residues. CDR1 and CDR2 (germline): LNHDA, SQIVND (reference sequence). V gave up 4 bases and J gave up 8 bases; unmatched junction bases: 3. The CDR3 is CASSTGQGYEQFF. The CDR3 DNA follows: TGTGCCAGTAGTACCGGACAGGGGTATGAGCAGTTCTTC.

The V and J genes are TRBV28 and TRBJ2-3, with TRBD1 matching over 7 bases. J gave up 4 bases and V 5 bases, and 6 bases lay outside the gene matches. From germline, CDR1 is MDHEN and CDR2 SYDVKM. The CDR3 extends over 14 amino acids. The CDR3 reads CASSHDRVADTQYF. In DNA form, the CDR3 reads TGTGCCAGCAGTCATGACAGGGTGGCAGATACGCAGTATTTT.

The chain recombines TRBV7-3 with TRBJ1-6; D possibly corresponds to TRBD1 (6 bases). The CDR3 is 15 amino acids. Trimming shortened V by 2 bases and J by 8 bases, and 13 bases separated the two germline ends. Germline CDR1 is SGHTA and CDR2 is FQGTGA. The CDR3 DNA follows: TGTGCCAGCAGCTTACAGGGGAAAGGGTATTCACCCCTCCACTTT. Its translation: CASSLQGKGYSPLHF.

The rearrangement joins TRBV9 to TRBJ1-3; D is undetermined. This CDR3 region has 15 residues. V lost 5 bases and J lost 0, with 12 bases in between. Looked up from germline, CDR1 is SGDLS and CDR2 is YYNGEE. CDR3 nucleotide sequence: TGTGCCAGCAGGCCAGTGCCCTTCTCTGGAAACACCATATATTTT. This gives the protein CASRPVPFSGNTIYF.

The chain uses TRBV30 and TRBJ2-1, with 7 nucleotides matching TRBD2. The trim removed 0 bases at V and 8 bases at J, leaving 1 base unmatched. The CDR3 consists of 12 residues. The V gene's germline CDR1 is GTSNPN and CDR2 SVGIG (reference sequence). The CDR3 DNA is TGTGCCTGGAGTGTACGGGGGGATGAGCAGTTCTTC. Its translation: CAWSVRGDEQFF.